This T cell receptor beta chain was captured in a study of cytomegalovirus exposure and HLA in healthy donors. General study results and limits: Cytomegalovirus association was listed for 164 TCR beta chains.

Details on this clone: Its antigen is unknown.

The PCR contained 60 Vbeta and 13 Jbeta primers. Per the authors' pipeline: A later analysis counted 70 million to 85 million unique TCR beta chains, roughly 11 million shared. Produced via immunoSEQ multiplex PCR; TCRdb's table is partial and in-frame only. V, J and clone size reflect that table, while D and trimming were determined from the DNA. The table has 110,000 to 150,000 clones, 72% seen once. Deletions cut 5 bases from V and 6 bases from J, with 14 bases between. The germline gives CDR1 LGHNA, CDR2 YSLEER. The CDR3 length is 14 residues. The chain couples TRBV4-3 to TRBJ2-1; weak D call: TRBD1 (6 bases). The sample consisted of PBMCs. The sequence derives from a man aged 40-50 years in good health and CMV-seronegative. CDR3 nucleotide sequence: TGCGCCAGCAGCAAGGGACAAATTACCAATGAGCAGTTCTTC. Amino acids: CASSKGQITNEQFF.